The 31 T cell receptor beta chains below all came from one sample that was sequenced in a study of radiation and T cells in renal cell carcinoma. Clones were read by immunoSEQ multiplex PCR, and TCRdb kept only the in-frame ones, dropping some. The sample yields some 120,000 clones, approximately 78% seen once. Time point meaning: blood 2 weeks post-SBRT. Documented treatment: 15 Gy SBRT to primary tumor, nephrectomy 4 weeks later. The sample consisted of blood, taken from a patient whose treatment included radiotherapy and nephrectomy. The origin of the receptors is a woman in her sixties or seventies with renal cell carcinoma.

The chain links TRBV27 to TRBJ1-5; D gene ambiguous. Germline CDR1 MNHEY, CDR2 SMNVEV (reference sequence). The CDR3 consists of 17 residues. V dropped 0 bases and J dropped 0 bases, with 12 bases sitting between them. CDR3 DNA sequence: TGTGCCAGCAGTTTATCGTCGGCACTTAATAGCAATCAGCCCCAGCATTTT. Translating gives CASSLSSALNSNQPQHF.

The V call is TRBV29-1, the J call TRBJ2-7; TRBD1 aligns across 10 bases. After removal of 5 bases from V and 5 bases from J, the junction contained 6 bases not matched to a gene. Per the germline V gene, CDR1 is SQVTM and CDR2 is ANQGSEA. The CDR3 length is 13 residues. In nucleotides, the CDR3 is TGCAGCGTTCGGAGACAGGGGGCCCACGAGCAGTACTTC. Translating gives CSVRRQGAHEQYF.

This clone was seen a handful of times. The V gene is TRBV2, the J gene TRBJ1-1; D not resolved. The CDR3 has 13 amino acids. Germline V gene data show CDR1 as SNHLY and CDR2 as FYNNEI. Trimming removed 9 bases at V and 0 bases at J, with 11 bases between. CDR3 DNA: TGTGCCAGTGAGGCTATCGTGAACACTGAAGCTTTCTTT. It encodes CASEAIVNTEAFF.

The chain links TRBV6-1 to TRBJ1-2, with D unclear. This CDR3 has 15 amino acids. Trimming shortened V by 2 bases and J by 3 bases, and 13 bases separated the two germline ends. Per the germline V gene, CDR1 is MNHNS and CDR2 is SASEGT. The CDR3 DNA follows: TGTGCCAGCAGTGAATTCAGGCAGACGGACTATGGCTACACCTTC. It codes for CASSEFRQTDYGYTF.

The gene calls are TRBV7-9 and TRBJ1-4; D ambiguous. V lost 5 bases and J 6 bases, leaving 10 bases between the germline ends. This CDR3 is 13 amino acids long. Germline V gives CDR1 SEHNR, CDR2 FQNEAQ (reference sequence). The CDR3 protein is CASSPWGDEKLFF. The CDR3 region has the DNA TGTGCCAGCAGCCCCTGGGGAGATGAAAAACTGTTTTTT. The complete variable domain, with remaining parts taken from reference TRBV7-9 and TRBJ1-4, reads DTGVSQNPRHKITKRGQNVTFRCDPISEHNRLYWYRQTLGQGPEFLTYFQNEAQLEKSRLLSDRFSAERPKGSFSTLEIQRTEQGDSAMYLCASSPWGDEKLFFGSGTQLSVL.

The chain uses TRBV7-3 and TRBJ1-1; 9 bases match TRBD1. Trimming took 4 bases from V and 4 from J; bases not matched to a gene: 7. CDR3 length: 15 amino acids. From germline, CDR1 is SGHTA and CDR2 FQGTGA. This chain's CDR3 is CASSSLTGGGTEAFF. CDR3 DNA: TGTGCCAGCAGCTCTCTCACAGGGGGCGGCACTGAAGCTTTCTTT.

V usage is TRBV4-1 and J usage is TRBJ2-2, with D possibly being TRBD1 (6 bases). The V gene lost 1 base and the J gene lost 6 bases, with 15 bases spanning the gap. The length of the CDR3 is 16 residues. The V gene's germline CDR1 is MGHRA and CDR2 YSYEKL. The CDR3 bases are TGCGCCAGCAGCCAAGTAGGACAGATAGTTGCCGGGGAGCTGTTTTTT. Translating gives CASSQVGQIVAGELFF.

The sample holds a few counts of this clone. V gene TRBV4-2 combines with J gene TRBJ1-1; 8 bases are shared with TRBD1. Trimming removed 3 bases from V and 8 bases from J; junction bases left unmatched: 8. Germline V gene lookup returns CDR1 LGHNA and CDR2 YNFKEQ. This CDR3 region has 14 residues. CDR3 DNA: TGTGCCAGCAGCCAGCTCCGGGACAGGCCGGAAGCTTTCTTT. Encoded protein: CASSQLRDRPEAFF.

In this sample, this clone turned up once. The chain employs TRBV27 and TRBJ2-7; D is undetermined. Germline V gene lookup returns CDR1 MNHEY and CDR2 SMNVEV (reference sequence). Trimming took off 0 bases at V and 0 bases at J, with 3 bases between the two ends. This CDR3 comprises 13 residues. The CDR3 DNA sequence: TGTGCCAGCAGTTTATCGGGCTCCTACGAGCAGTACTTC. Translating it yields CASSLSGSYEQYF.

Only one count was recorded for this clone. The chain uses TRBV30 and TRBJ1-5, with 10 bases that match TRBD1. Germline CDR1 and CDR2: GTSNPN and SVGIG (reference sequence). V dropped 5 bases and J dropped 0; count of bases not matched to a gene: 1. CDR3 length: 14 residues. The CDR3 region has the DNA TGTGCCTGGGGGACAGGGGCTAGCAATCAGCCCCAGCATTTT. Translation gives CAWGTGASNQPQHF.

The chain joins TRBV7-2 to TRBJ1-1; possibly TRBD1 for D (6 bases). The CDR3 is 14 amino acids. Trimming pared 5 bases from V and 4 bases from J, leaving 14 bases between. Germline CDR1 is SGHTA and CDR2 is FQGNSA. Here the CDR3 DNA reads TGTGCCAGCAGCGGGGGGGCAGGCGTCACTGAAGCTTTCTTT. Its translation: CASSGGAGVTEAFF.

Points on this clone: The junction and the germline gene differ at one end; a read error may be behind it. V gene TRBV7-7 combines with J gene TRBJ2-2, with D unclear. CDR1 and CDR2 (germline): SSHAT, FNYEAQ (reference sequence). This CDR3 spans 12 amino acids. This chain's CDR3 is CASSLAGGELFF. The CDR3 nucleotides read TGTGCTAGCAGCTTAGCCGGCGGGGAGCTGTTTTTT.

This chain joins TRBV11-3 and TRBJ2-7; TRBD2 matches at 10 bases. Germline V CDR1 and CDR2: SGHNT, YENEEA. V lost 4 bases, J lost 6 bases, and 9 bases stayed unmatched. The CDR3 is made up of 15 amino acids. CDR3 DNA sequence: TGTGCCAGCAGCTCAACTAGCGGGGTTGGGTCCGAGCAGTACTTC. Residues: CASSSTSGVGSEQYF. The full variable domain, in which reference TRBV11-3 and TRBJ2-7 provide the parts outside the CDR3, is EAGVVQSPRYKIIEKKQPVAFWCNPISGHNTLYWYLQNLGQGPELLIRYENEEAVDDSQLPKDRFSAERLKGVDSTLKIQPAELGDSAVYLCASSSTSGVGSEQYFGPGTRLTVT.

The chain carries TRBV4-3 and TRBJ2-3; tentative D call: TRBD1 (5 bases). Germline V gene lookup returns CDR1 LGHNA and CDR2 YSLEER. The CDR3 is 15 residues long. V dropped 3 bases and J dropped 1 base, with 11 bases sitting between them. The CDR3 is CASSHERGGTDTQYF. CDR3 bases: TGCGCCAGCAGCCATGAAAGGGGTGGCACAGATACGCAGTATTTT.

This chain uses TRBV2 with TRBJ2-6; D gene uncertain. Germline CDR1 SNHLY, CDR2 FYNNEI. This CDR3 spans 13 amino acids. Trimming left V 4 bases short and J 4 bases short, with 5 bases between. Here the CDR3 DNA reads TGTGCCAGCAGTGTATCCGGGGCCAACGTCCTGACTTTC. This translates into CASSVSGANVLTF.

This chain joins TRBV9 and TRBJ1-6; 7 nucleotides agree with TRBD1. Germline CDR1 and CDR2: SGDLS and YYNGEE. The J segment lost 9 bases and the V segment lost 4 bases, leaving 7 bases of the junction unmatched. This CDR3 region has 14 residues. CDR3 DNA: TGTGCCAGCAGCCGAGGGGGCGGGAGTTCACCCCTCCACTTT. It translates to CASSRGGGSSPLHF.

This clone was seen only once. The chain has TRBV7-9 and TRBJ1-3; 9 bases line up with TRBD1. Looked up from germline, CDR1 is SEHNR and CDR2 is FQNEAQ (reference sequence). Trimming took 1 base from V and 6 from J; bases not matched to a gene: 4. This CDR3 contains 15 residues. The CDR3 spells CASSLDRTGENTIYF. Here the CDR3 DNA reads TGTGCCAGCAGCTTAGATAGGACAGGGGAAAACACCATATATTTT.

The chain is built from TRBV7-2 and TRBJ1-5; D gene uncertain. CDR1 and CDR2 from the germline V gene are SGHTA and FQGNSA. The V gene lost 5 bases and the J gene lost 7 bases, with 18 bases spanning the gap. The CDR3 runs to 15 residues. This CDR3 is CASSADGQGWQPQHF. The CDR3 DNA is TGTGCCAGCAGCGCGGACGGTCAAGGGTGGCAGCCCCAGCATTTT.

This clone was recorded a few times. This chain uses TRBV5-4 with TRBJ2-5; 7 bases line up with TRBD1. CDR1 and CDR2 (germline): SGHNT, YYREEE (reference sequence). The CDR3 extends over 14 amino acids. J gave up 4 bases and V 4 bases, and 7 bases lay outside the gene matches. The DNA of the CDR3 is TGTGCCAGCAGCGGAGACAGGGTTATAGAGACCCAGTACTTC. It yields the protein CASSGDRVIETQYF.

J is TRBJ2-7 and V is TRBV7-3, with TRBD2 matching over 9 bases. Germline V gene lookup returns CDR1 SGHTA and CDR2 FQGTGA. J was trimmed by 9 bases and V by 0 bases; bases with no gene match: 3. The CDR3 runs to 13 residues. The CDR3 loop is CASSLTASGVQYF. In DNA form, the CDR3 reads TGTGCCAGCAGCTTAACGGCTAGCGGGGTGCAGTACTTC.

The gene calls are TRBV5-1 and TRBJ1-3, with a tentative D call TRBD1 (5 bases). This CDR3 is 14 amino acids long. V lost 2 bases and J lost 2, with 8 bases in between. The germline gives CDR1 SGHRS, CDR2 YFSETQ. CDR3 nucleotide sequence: TGCGCCAGCAGCTTACAGGCGACTGGAAACACCATATATTTT. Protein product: CASSLQATGNTIYF.

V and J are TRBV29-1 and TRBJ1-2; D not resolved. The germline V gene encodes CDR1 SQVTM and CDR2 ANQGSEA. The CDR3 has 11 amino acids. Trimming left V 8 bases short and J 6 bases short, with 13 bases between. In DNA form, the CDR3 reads TGCAGCACTAGGGTGGGAGATGGCTACACCTTC. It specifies CSTRVGDGYTF.

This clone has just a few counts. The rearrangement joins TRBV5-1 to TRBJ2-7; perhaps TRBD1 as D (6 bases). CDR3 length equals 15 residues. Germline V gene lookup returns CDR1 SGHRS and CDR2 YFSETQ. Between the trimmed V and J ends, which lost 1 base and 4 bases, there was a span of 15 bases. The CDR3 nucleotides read TGCGCCAGCAGCTTGCCAGGGGCGGATGGGTACGAGCAGTACTTC. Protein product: CASSLPGADGYEQYF. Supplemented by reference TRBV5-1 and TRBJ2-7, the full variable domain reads KAGVTQTPRYLIKTRGQQVTLSCSPISGHRSVSWYQQTPGQGLQFLFEYFSETQRNKGNFPGRFSGRQFSNSRSEMNVSTLELGDSALYLCASSLPGADGYEQYFGPGTRLTVT.

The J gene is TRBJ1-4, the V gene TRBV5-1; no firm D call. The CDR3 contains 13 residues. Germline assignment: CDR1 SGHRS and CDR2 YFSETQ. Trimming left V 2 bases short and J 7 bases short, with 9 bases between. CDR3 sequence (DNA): TGCGCCAGCAGCTTCGGACCCGGTGAAAAACTGTTTTTT. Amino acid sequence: CASSFGPGEKLFF.

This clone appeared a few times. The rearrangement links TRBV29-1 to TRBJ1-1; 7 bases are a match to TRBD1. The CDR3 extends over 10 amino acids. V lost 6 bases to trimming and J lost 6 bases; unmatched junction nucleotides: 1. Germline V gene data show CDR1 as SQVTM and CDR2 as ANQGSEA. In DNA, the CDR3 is TGCAGCGTAGGGACAGCTGAAGCTTTCTTT. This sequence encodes CSVGTAEAFF.

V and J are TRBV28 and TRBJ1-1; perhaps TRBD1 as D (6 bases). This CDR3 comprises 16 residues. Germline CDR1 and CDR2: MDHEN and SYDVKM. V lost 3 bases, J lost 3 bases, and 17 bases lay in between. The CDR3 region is CASSFDPRGRDTEAFF. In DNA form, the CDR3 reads TGTGCCAGCAGTTTCGACCCCAGGGGAAGGGACACTGAAGCTTTCTTT.

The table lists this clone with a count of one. CDR3 amino acids: CATSGGKWGELFF. The CDR3 region has the DNA TGTGCCACCTCAGGGGGGAAATGGGGGGAGCTGTTTTTT. The chain is built from TRBV19 and TRBJ2-2, with a weak D call TRBD1 (7 bases). This CDR3 spans 13 amino acids. Germline CDR1 LNHDA, CDR2 SQIVND (reference sequence). The V and J ends lost 10 bases and 8 bases respectively, with 17 bases between them.

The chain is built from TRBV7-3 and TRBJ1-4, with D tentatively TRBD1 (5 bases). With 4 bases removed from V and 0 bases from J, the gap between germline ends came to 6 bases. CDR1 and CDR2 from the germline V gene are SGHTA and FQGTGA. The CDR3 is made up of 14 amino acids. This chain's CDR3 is CASSSGPTNEKLFF. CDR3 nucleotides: TGTGCCAGCAGCTCAGGGCCAACTAATGAAAAACTGTTTTTT.

The DNA for the CDR3 is TGCGCCAGCAGCTTGGCCGGTGGGACAGGAGGTGAAAAACTGTTTTTT. Its translation: CASSLAGGTGGEKLFF. The V and J genes are TRBV5-1 and TRBJ1-4; 8 positions match TRBD1. The CDR3 loop spans 16 amino acids. Germline lookup yields CDR1 SGHRS and CDR2 YFSETQ. Losses at the gene ends were 0 bases for V and 7 bases for J; bases not matched to a gene: 8. Variable domain in full (rest from reference TRBV5-1 and TRBJ1-4): KAGVTQTPRYLIKTRGQQVTLSCSPISGHRSVSWYQQTPGQGLQFLFEYFSETQRNKGNFPGRFSGRQFSNSRSEMNVSTLELGDSALYLCASSLAGGTGGEKLFFGSGTQLSVL.

This chain's CDR3 is CSVRPPGTSYNEQFF. CDR3 nucleotides: TGCAGCGTCCGTCCCCCAGGCACATCCTACAATGAGCAGTTCTTC. The chain employs TRBV29-1 and TRBJ2-1, with D hard to call. The V and J ends lost 6 bases and 1 base respectively, with 16 bases between them. The CDR3 runs to 15 residues. Germline V gene data show CDR1 as SQVTM and CDR2 as ANQGSEA.

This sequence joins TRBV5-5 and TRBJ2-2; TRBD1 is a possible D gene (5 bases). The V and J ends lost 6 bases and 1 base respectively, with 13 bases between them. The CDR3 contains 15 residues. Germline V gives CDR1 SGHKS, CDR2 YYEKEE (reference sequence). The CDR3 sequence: CASMIRGRNTGELFF. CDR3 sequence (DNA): TGTGCCAGCATGATAAGGGGCAGGAACACCGGGGAGCTGTTTTTT.